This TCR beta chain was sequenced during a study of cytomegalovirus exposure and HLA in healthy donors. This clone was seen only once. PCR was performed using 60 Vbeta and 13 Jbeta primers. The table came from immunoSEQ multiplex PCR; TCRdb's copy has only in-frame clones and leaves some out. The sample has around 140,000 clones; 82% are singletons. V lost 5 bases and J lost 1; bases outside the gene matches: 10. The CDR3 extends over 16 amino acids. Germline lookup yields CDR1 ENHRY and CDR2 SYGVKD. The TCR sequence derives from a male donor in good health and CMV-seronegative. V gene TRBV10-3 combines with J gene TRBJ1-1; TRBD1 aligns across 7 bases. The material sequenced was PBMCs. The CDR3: CAISIYRGTRNTEAFF. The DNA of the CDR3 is TGTGCCATCAGTATCTACAGGGGCACCAGGAACACTGAAGCTTTCTTT.